Here is one TCR beta chain with its context. Its specific antigen is unknown. No quality values exist for individual bases; no much larger clone is one base distant. Genomic DNA was used as template for profiling of TCR beta VDJ combinations and CDR3 sequences. TCR repertoire sequencing was run on an Illumina HiSeq 2000. From the authors' description of their analysis: TRBV/TRBJ rearrangement plots, CDR3 size and DJ length profiles, and Simpson's diversity index were used to assess repertoires. The immunodominant clone was defined as the most abundant DNA sequence in deep sequencing data. CDR3 amino acid sequences were checked for sharing between subjects and were compared against published repertoires and the VDJdb database. TCRdb reprocessed the public reads (quality trimming at Q25 with fastp, clone calling with MiXCR) and kept in-frame beta chains. Under each unique CDR3 protein, matching rows form one entry showing the most common genes and DNA. These V and J calls derive from TCRdb rather than the authors' analysis. This sample gives some 150,000 distinct CDR3 sequences in total; over 70% of them show up just once. The ten largest make up approximately 50% of the sample.

This sample was included in a study of CD8+CD57+ T cells in acquired aplastic anemia (dated by TCRdb to between 2017 and 2018). With respect to the entire study: A mean of 3.2 ug of DNA, ranging from roughly 0.18 to 30 ug, was extracted from sorted CD4+ and CD8+ cells. CD8+CD57+ expansion was defined as frequency above the mean frequency observed in healthy subjects. Study-level results and caveats: Although 25 to 30 CD8+ CDR3 sequences were shared by patients and controls, these sequences appeared highly expressed in patients and within the immunodominant clones of patients. Between patients and healthy controls, no significant difference in CD8+ Simpson's diversity was found (P=0.060).

V gives up 1 base and J gives up 6 bases, and the segment between their germline ends measures 10 bases. As encoded in the germline V gene (reference sequence), CDR1 is LNHDA while CDR2 is SQIVND. Counted from cysteine to phenylalanine, this CDR3 has 13 amino acids. The retained sequence is limited to the CDR3, 39 bases, with the frame set at the first base. Expansion of CD8+CD57+ cells had been shown by flow cytometry in the patients chosen for sequencing. All patients had severe acquired aplastic anemia diagnosed by International Study of Aplastic Anemia and Agranulocytosis and Camitta criteria. At the time blood was sampled, none of the patients had received any therapy. TCR repertoires of sorted CD4+ and CD8+ blood T cells from severe aplastic anemia patients and healthy subjects were deep-sequenced in the study. Patients were enrolled under clinicaltrials.gov protocols 00001620, 01623167, 00001397, 00071045, 00081523 and 00961064 in the USA. Ficoll-Paque density gradient centrifugation was used to isolate peripheral blood mononuclear cells. Before DNA extraction, CD4+ and CD8+ T cells were sorted with FACS or magnetic beads.

This sequence originates from a human donor with aplastic anemia. The sequencing input was sorted CD4+, CD8+, or CD8+CD57+ T cells (not recorded which) from PBMCs. The sequence is built from TRBV19 and TRBJ2-7; the best D guess is TRBD1, with 5 bases matching. The CDR3 amino acid sequence is: CASSIAGSAEQYF. The sequenced DNA is TGTGCCAGTAGTATAGCAGGGTCCGCCGAGCAGTACTTC.